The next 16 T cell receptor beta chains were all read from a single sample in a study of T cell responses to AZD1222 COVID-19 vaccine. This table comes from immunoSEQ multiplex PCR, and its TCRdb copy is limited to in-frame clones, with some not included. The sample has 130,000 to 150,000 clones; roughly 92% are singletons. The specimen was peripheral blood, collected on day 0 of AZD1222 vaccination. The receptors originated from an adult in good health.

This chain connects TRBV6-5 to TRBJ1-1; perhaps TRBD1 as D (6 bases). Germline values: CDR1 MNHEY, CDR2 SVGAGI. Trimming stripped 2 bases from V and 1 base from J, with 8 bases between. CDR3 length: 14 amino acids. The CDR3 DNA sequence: TGTGCCAGCAGTTACCCAGGGGCGAACACTGAAGCTTTCTTT. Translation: CASSYPGANTEAFF.

CDR3: CASTPGETQYF. The CDR3 region has the DNA TGTGCCAGCACCCCTGGGGAGACCCAGTACTTC. The V call is TRBV3-1 (or the pseudogene TRBV3-2), the J call TRBJ2-5; unclear D gene. The CDR3 has 11 residues. Per the germline V gene, CDR1 is LGHDT and CDR2 is YNNKEL (reference sequence). Deletions cut 7 bases from V and 5 bases from J, with 8 bases between.

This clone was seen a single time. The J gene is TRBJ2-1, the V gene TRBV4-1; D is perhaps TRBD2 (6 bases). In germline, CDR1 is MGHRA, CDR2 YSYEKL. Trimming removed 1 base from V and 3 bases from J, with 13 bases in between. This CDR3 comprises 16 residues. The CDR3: CASSQARGGGYNEQFF. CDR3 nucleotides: TGCGCCAGCAGCCAAGCCCGTGGGGGAGGCTACAATGAGCAGTTCTTC.

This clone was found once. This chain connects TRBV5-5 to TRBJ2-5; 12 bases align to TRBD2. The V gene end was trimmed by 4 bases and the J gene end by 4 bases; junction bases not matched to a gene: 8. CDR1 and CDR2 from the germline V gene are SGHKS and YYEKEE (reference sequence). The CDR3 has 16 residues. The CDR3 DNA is TGTGCCAGCAGCCATCTAGCGGGAGGGATCGGAGAGACCCAGTACTTC. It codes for CASSHLAGGIGETQYF.

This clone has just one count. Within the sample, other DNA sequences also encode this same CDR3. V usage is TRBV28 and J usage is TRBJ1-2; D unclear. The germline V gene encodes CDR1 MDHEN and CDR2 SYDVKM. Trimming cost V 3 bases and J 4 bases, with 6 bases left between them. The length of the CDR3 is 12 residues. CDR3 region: CASSLSGYGYTF. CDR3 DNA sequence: TGTGCCAGCAGTTTGAGCGGCTATGGCTACACCTTC.

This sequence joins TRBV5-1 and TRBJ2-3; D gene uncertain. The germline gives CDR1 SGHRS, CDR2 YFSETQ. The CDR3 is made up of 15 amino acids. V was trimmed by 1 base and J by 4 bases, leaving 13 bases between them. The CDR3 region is CASSLPDHRPDTQYF. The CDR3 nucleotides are TGCGCCAGCAGCTTGCCGGACCACCGCCCAGATACGCAGTATTTT.

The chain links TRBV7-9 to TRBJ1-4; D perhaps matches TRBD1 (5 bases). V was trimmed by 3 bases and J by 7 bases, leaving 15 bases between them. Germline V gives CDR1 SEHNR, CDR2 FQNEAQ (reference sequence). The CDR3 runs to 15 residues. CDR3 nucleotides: TGTGCCAGCAGCTTCCCGCGGGGGTCGGGTGAAAAACTGTTTTTT. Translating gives CASSFPRGSGEKLFF.

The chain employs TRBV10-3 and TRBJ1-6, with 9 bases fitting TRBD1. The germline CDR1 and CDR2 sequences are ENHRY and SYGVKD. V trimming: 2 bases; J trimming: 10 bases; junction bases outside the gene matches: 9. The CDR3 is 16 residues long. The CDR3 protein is CAISERGQGVESPLHF. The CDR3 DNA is TGTGCCATCAGTGAGAGGGGACAGGGAGTGGAATCACCCCTCCACTTT.

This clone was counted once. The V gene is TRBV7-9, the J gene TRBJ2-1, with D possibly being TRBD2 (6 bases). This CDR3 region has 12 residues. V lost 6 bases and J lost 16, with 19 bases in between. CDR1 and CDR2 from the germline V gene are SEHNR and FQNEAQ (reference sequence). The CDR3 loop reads CASSPTGLLIFF. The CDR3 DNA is TGTGCCAGCAGTCCAACGGGACTCCTCATTTTCTTC.

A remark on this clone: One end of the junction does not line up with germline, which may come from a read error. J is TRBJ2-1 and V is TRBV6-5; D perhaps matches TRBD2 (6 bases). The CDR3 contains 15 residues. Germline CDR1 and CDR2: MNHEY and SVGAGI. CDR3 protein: CASTQLAGKYSEQFF. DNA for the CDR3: TGTGCCAGCACCCAACTAGCTGGGAAATACAGTGAGCAGTTCTTC.

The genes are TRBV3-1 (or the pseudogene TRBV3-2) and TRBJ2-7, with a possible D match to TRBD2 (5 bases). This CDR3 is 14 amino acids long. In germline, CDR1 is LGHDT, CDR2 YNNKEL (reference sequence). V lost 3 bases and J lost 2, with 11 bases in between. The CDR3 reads CASSHLGETYEQYF. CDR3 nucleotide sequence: TGTGCCAGCAGCCACCTTGGGGAGACCTACGAGCAGTACTTC.

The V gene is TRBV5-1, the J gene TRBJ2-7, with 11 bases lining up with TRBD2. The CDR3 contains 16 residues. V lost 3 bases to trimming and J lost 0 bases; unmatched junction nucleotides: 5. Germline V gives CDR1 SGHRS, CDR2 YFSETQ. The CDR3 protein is CASSSIAGGISYEQYF. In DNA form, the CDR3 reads TGCGCCAGCAGCTCCATAGCGGGAGGGATCTCCTACGAGCAGTACTTC.

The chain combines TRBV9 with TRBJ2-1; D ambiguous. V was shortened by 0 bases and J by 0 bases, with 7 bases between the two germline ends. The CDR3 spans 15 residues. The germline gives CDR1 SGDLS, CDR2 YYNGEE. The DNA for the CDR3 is TGTGCCAGCAGCGTAGCAGGCTTCTCCTACAATGAGCAGTTCTTC. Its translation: CASSVAGFSYNEQFF.

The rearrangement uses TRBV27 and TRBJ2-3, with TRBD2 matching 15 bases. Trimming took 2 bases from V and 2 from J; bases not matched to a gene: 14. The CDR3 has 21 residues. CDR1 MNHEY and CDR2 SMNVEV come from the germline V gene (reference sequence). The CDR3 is CASSLRRSGLAGGRITDTQYF. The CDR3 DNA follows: TGTGCCAGCAGTTTAAGGCGATCAGGACTAGCGGGAGGGAGGATCACAGATACGCAGTATTTT.

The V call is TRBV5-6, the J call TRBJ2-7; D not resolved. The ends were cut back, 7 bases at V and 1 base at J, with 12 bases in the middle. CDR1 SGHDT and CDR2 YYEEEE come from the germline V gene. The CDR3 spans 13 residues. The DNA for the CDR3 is TGTGCCAGCGGATCCCGGATGTCCTACGAGCAGTACTTC. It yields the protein CASGSRMSYEQYF.

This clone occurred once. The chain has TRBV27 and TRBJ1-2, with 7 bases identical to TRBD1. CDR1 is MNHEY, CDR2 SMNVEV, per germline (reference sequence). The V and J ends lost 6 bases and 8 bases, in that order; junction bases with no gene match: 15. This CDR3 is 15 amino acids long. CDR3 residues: CASRYTDRARGGYTF. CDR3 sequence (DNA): TGTGCCAGCAGGTATACCGACAGGGCGCGAGGAGGCTACACCTTC.